A selection of T cell receptor beta chains follows, all from one sample in a study of technical replicates of blood from several donors. Assay used: immunoSEQ multiplex PCR; TCRdb lists only in-frame clones, some missing. The data show roughly 100,000 clones, approximately 96% seen once. Sequenced sample: T cells isolated from PBMCs. These receptor sequences come from a human donor in good health. The CDR3 runs from the conserved cysteine through the conserved F or W. A D gene is named only where the DNA matches it firmly. Where a row states a size, it is once, few, many or the class of an expanded clone; other rows omit it.

d_call	v_call	clone_size	j_call	cdr3_aa	cdr3_nt
TRBD2	TRBV27	NA	TRBJ2-5	CASSFFPTSGGRAGTQYF	TGTGCCAGCAGTTTCTTCCCTACTTCGGGGGGGCGGGCTGGGACCCAGTACTTC
TRBD1	TRBV18	NA	TRBJ1-5	CASSPPGQLSNQPQHF	TGTGCCAGCTCACCTCCGGGACAGCTTAGCAATCAGCCCCAGCATTTT
NA	TRBV5-1	NA	TRBJ2-6	CASSLGDTLSGANVLTF	TGCGCCAGCAGCTTGGGGGACACCCTCTCTGGGGCCAACGTCCTGACTTTC
NA	TRBV5-8	NA	TRBJ2-2	CASSADGRAGELFF	TGTGCCAGCAGCGCAGATGGGCGAGCCGGGGAGCTGTTTTTT
TRBD2	TRBV4-2	NA	TRBJ2-3	CASSRNSGTSGGRADTQYF	TGTGCCAGCAGCCGGAATTCCGGGACTAGCGGGGGCCGGGCAGATACGCAGTATTTT
NA	TRBV7-9	NA	TRBJ2-7	CASSRTGILSYEQYF	TGTGCCAGCAGCCGTACAGGGATCCTCTCCTACGAGCAGTACTTC
TRBD2	TRBV9	NA	TRBJ2-1	CASSVEGLANNEQFF	TGTGCCAGCAGCGTAGAGGGACTAGCGAACAATGAGCAGTTCTTC
TRBD1	TRBV5-1	NA	TRBJ2-7	CASSPYQDRVRGYEQYF	TGCGCCAGCAGCCCGTACCAGGACAGGGTCCGAGGCTACGAGCAGTACTTC
TRBD2	TRBV7-3	NA	TRBJ2-1	CASSLGGGNYNEQFF	TGTGCCAGCAGCTTAGGCGGGGGGAACTACAATGAGCAGTTCTTC
TRBD1	TRBV27	once	TRBJ2-7	CASRLQGEYEQYF	TGTGCCAGCAGACTACAGGGGGAATACGAGCAGTACTTC
NA	TRBV4-1	NA	TRBJ2-7	CASSQERGALSYEQYF	TGCGCCAGCAGCCAAGAACGGGGGGCCTTATCCTACGAGCAGTACTTC
TRBD2	TRBV27	NA	TRBJ2-5	CASRMTSGNQETQYF	TGTGCCAGCAGGATGACTAGCGGGAATCAAGAGACCCAGTACTTC
TRBD1	TRBV28	few	TRBJ2-4	CASSTGVAKNIQYF	TGTGCCAGTTCGACAGGGGTAGCCAAAAACATTCAGTACTTC